This T cell receptor (beta chain) was captured by sequencing in a study of CD8 T cells in Susac syndrome. The CDR3 totals 15 residues. In germline, CDR1 is SGHRS, CDR2 YFSETQ. V was trimmed by 4 bases and J by 3 bases, leaving 17 bases between them. With random hexamers, roughly 0.45 to 1 ug RNA was reverse transcribed. An immunoSEQ multiplex PCR amplified TCR beta CDR3 over 54 Vbeta and 13 Jbeta. TCRdb independently ran MiXCR on the immunoSEQ multiplex PCR reads; one entry per CDR3 protein. The sample has roughly 150,000 distinct CDR3 sequences, just under 95% seen once. The V call is TRBV5-1, the J call TRBJ2-7; D might be TRBD1 (6 bases). The sequence was obtained from a human donor with Susac syndrome. Sequences were obtained from CD8+ T cells from PBMCs. The CDR3 loop is CASSLNRVGDYEQYF. CDR3 DNA sequence: TGCGCCAGCAGCCTTAACAGGGTAGGGGACTACGAGCAGTACTTC. Full variable domain (rest looked up from reference TRBV5-1 and TRBJ2-7): KAGVTQTPRYLIKTRGQQVTLSCSPISGHRSVSWYQQTPGQGLQFLFEYFSETQRNKGNFPGRFSGRQFSNSRSEMNVSTLELGDSALYLCASSLNRVGDYEQYFGPGTRLTVT.